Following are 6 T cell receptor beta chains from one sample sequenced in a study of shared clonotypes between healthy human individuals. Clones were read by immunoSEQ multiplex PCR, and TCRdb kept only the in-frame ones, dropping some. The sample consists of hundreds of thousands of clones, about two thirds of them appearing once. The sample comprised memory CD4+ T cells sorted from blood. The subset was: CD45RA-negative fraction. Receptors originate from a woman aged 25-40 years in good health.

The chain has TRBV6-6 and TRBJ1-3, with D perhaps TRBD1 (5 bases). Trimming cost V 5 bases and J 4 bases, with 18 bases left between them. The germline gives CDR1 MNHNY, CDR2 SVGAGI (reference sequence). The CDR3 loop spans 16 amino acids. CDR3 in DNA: TGTGCCAGCAGTCCCCCGCCGGGGCATGACGGAAACACCATATATTTT. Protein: CASSPPPGHDGNTIYF.

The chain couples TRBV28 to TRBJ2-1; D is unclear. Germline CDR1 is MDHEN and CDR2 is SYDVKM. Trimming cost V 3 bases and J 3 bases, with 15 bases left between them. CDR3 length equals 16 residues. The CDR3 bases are TGTGCCAGCAGTTTCGCCCCCCCGCCAAACTACAATGAGCAGTTCTTC. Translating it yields CASSFAPPPNYNEQFF.

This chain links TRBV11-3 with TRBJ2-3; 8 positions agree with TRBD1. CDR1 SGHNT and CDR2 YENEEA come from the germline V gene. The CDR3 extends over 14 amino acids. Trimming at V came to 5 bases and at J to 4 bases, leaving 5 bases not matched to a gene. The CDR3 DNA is TGTGCCAGCAGCGATGGACAGGGTGCAGATACGCAGTATTTT. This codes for CASSDGQGADTQYF.

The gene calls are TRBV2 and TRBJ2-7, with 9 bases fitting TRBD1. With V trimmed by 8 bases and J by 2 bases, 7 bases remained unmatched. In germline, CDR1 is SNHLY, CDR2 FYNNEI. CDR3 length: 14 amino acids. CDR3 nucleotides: TGTGCCAGCCGGAGGGGGACAGGGACCTACGAGCAGTACTTC. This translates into CASRRGTGTYEQYF.

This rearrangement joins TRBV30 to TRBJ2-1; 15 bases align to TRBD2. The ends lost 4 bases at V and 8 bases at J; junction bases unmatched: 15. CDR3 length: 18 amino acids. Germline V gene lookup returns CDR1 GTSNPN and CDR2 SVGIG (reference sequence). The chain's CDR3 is CAWKPGLAGGRVVDEQFF. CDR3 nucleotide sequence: TGTGCCTGGAAACCGGGACTAGCGGGAGGAAGGGTTGTAGATGAGCAGTTCTTC.

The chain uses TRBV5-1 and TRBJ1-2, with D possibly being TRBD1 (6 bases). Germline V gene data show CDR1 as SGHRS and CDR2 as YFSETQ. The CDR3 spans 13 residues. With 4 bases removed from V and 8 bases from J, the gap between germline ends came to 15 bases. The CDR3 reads CASSLIPGAGYTF. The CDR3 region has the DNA TGCGCCAGCAGCCTCATTCCAGGGGCCGGCTACACCTTC. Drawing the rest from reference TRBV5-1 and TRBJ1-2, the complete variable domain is KAGVTQTPRYLIKTRGQQVTLSCSPISGHRSVSWYQQTPGQGLQFLFEYFSETQRNKGNFPGRFSGRQFSNSRSEMNVSTLELGDSALYLCASSLIPGAGYTFGSGTRLTVV.